This entry features one T cell receptor (beta chain) sequence. In the study's own analysis: For nucleated cells, counts were estimated from reference gene primer amplification. The data were produced by immunoSEQ multiplex PCR, yet TCRdb's version contains in-frame clones alone and is incomplete. V and J calls and clone size follow that table, whereas D and trimming were derived from the DNA. The repertoire holds tens of thousands of clones, 78% seen once, with under 5% in the top ten. CDR1 is SGHDT, CDR2 YYEEEE, per germline. This CDR3 has 13 residues. Losses at the gene ends were 3 bases for V and 8 bases for J; bases not matched to a gene: 4. The data belong to a study of blood T cell repertoires in COVID-19.

The specimen was peripheral blood. V gene TRBV5-6 combines with J gene TRBJ2-1; TRBD2 agrees at 8 bases. The source is a human donor in a cohort sampled during active COVID-19. CDR3 sequence: CASSYLRGDEQFF. For the CDR3, the DNA is TGTGCCAGCAGCTACTTGCGGGGGGATGAGCAGTTCTTC.